This is a list of T cell receptor beta chains from one sample in a study of cytomegalovirus exposure and HLA in healthy donors. Sequenced by immunoSEQ multiplex PCR; TCRdb stores in-frame clones only, minus some. The sample yields 150,000 or so clones, 75% seen once. The sample consisted of PBMCs. The origin of the receptors is a man aged 30 to 39 in good health and CMV-seronegative. The CDR3 runs from the conserved cysteine through the conserved F or W. The D gene is left open where the match is weak. Not all rows give a size; the values are once, few, many and, for expanded clones, a class.

j_call: TRBJ1-3
v_call: TRBV4-1
clone_size: .
d_call: .
cdr3_aa: CASSQGRDFGGNTIYF
cdr3_nt: TGCGCCAGCAGCCAAGGCCGGGACTTCGGTGGAAACACCATATATTTT

j_call: TRBJ1-5
v_call: TRBV5-4
clone_size: .
d_call: .
cdr3_aa: CASSASGSNQPQHF
cdr3_nt: TGTGCCAGCAGTGCGTCAGGAAGCAATCAGCCCCAGCATTTT

j_call: TRBJ2-7
v_call: TRBV7-9
clone_size: .
d_call: TRBD1
cdr3_aa: CASSLDTGGYEQYF
cdr3_nt: TGTGCCAGCAGCTTAGATACAGGGGGCTACGAGCAGTACTTC

j_call: TRBJ1-4
v_call: TRBV5-6
clone_size: .
d_call: .
cdr3_aa: CASSAWLGANEKLFF
cdr3_nt: TGTGCCAGCAGCGCCTGGTTAGGGGCTAATGAAAAACTGTTTTTT

j_call: TRBJ2-5
v_call: TRBV11-2
clone_size: .
d_call: TRBD2
cdr3_aa: CASSLAGGETQYF
cdr3_nt: TGTGCCAGCAGCTTAGCGGGGGGAGAGACCCAGTACTTC

j_call: TRBJ2-5
v_call: TRBV11-2
clone_size: .
d_call: TRBD1
cdr3_aa: CASSLLDRAQETQYF
cdr3_nt: TGTGCCAGCAGCCTCCTAGACAGGGCCCAAGAGACCCAGTACTTC

j_call: TRBJ2-2
v_call: TRBV5-1
clone_size: .
d_call: .
cdr3_aa: CASSLVGNRDTGELFF
cdr3_nt: TGCGCCAGCAGCTTGGTCGGGAATAGGGACACCGGGGAGCTGTTTTTT

j_call: TRBJ1-2
v_call: TRBV7-9
clone_size: .
d_call: .
cdr3_aa: CASSHPRENYGYTF
cdr3_nt: TGTGCCAGCAGCCACCCCAGGGAAAACTATGGCTACACCTTC

j_call: TRBJ2-3
v_call: TRBV5-1
clone_size: .
d_call: TRBD1
cdr3_aa: CASSSSRDSKYTDTQYF
cdr3_nt: TGCGCCAGCAGCTCCTCTCGGGACAGCAAGTACACAGATACGCAGTATTTT

j_call: TRBJ2-5
v_call: TRBV15
clone_size: .
d_call: TRBD1
cdr3_aa: CATSSGTGGVVETQYF
cdr3_nt: TGTGCCACCAGCAGTGGGACAGGGGGCGTCGTAGAGACCCAGTACTTC

j_call: TRBJ2-3
v_call: TRBV6-5
clone_size: .
d_call: .
cdr3_aa: CASSYLGLTDTQYF
cdr3_nt: TGTGCCAGCAGTTATCTCGGGTTGACAGATACGCAGTATTTT

j_call: TRBJ2-6
v_call: TRBV27
clone_size: few
d_call: .
cdr3_aa: CASSLVYGANGLTF
cdr3_nt: TGTGCCAGCAGTTTGGTATATGGGGCCAACGGCCTGACTTTC

j_call: TRBJ1-6
v_call: TRBV14
clone_size: .
d_call: .
cdr3_aa: CASRGIRGADSPLHF
cdr3_nt: TGTGCCAGCAGGGGGATCCGGGGGGCGGATTCACCCCTCCACTTT

j_call: TRBJ1-1
v_call: TRBV7-2
clone_size: .
d_call: TRBD1
cdr3_aa: CASSLFGVGTGNTEAFF
cdr3_nt: TGTGCCAGCAGCTTGTTCGGTGTAGGGACAGGCAACACTGAAGCTTTCTTT

j_call: TRBJ1-1
v_call: TRBV7-9
clone_size: .
d_call: .
cdr3_aa: CSSSLLALGGSTEAFF
cdr3_nt: TGTTCCAGCAGCTTACTTGCATTGGGGGGAAGCACTGAAGCTTTCTTT

j_call: TRBJ2-5
v_call: TRBV27
clone_size: .
d_call: .
cdr3_aa: CASSLRTATTQYF
cdr3_nt: TGTGCCAGCAGTTTAAGGACAGCTACTACCCAGTACTTC

j_call: TRBJ2-7
v_call: TRBV28
clone_size: .
d_call: TRBD1
cdr3_aa: CASSSSDRGQDEQYF
cdr3_nt: TGTGCCAGCAGTTCAAGTGACAGGGGGCAGGACGAGCAGTACTTC

j_call: TRBJ1-1
v_call: TRBV11-3
clone_size: few
d_call: .
cdr3_aa: CASSLTGLNTEAFF
cdr3_nt: TGTGCCAGCAGCTTAACAGGGTTGAACACTGAAGCTTTCTTT

j_call: TRBJ1-2
v_call: TRBV28
clone_size: .
d_call: .
cdr3_aa: CASSLVESGGYTF
cdr3_nt: TGTGCCAGCAGTTTAGTGGAGTCGGGTGGCTACACCTTC

j_call: TRBJ1-5
v_call: TRBV28
clone_size: .
d_call: .
cdr3_aa: CASSRDTDSNQPQHF
cdr3_nt: TGTGCCAGCAGCCGGGACACCGATAGCAATCAGCCCCAGCATTTT

j_call: TRBJ1-2
v_call: TRBV4-2
clone_size: .
d_call: .
cdr3_aa: CASSQDGQGTYGYTF
cdr3_nt: TGTGCCAGCAGCCAAGACGGTCAGGGTACCTATGGCTACACCTTC

j_call: TRBJ2-2
v_call: TRBV5-3
clone_size: .
d_call: .
cdr3_aa: CARSCRANTGELFF
cdr3_nt: TGTGCCAGAAGCTGCCGGGCGAACACCGGGGAGCTGTTTTTT

j_call: TRBJ2-5
v_call: TRBV30
clone_size: .
d_call: .
cdr3_aa: CAWSDDSQETQYF
cdr3_nt: TGTGCCTGGAGTGACGACAGCCAAGAGACCCAGTACTTC

j_call: TRBJ1-2
v_call: TRBV9
clone_size: .
d_call: TRBD1
cdr3_aa: CASSGDRVVFGYTF
cdr3_nt: TGTGCCAGCAGCGGCGACAGGGTTGTGTTTGGCTACACCTTC

j_call: TRBJ2-1
v_call: TRBV5-1
clone_size: .
d_call: .
cdr3_aa: CASSLEGPGYNEQFF
cdr3_nt: TGCGCCAGCAGCTTGGAGGGGCCGGGTTACAATGAGCAGTTCTTC

j_call: TRBJ1-2
v_call: TRBV19
clone_size: .
d_call: .
cdr3_aa: CASSMSGQNYGYTF
cdr3_nt: TGTGCCAGTAGTATGTCGGGACAAAACTATGGCTACACCTTC

j_call: TRBJ2-3
v_call: TRBV5-5
clone_size: .
d_call: TRBD2
cdr3_aa: CASSTTGTSGGDTQYF
cdr3_nt: TGTGCCAGCAGCACCACCGGGACTAGCGGGGGAGATACGCAGTATTTT

j_call: TRBJ1-5
v_call: TRBV7-6
clone_size: .
d_call: .
cdr3_aa: CASSLGPGEQPQHF
cdr3_nt: TGTGCCAGCAGCTTAGGGCCAGGGGAACAGCCCCAGCATTTT

j_call: TRBJ1-1
v_call: TRBV5-1
clone_size: .
d_call: TRBD1
cdr3_aa: CASSFTGQTNTEAFF
cdr3_nt: TGCGCCAGCAGCTTTACGGGACAGACGAACACTGAAGCTTTCTTT

j_call: TRBJ2-3
v_call: TRBV27
clone_size: .
d_call: TRBD2
cdr3_aa: CASSGGRRWTDTQYF
cdr3_nt: TGTGCCAGCAGCGGCGGGAGAAGATGGACAGATACGCAGTATTTT

j_call: TRBJ2-7
v_call: TRBV5-1
clone_size: .
d_call: TRBD2
cdr3_aa: CASSFGSGASYEQYF
cdr3_nt: TGCGCCAGCAGCTTCGGTAGCGGGGCCTCCTACGAGCAGTACTTC

j_call: TRBJ1-5
v_call: TRBV27
clone_size: .
d_call: .
cdr3_aa: CASSLSGTGRNQPQHF
cdr3_nt: TGTGCCAGCAGTTTATCGGGAACAGGACGGAATCAGCCCCAGCATTTT

j_call: TRBJ1-2
v_call: TRBV19
clone_size: .
d_call: TRBD1
cdr3_aa: CASSVDRGIYGYTF
cdr3_nt: TGTGCCAGTAGTGTCGACAGGGGAATCTATGGCTACACCTTC

j_call: TRBJ1-2
v_call: TRBV28
clone_size: once
d_call: .
cdr3_aa: CASSPGHAYGYTF
cdr3_nt: TGTGCCAGCAGTCCAGGACACGCTTATGGCTACACCTTC

j_call: TRBJ1-6
v_call: TRBV19
clone_size: .
d_call: .
cdr3_aa: CASSMIPASSYNSPLHF
cdr3_nt: TGTGCCAGTAGTATGATCCCCGCGAGCTCCTATAATTCACCCCTCCACTTT

j_call: TRBJ1-4
v_call: TRBV2
clone_size: .
d_call: .
cdr3_aa: CASTLGGGREKLFF
cdr3_nt: TGTGCCAGCACCCTAGGGGGTGGTCGTGAAAAACTGTTTTTT

j_call: TRBJ1-1
v_call: TRBV6-5
clone_size: once
d_call: .
cdr3_aa: CASSYNREAFF
cdr3_nt: TGTGCCAGCAGTTATAACAGAGAAGCTTTCTTT

j_call: TRBJ2-5
v_call: TRBV5-1
clone_size: .
d_call: .
cdr3_aa: CASSLSFQETQYF
cdr3_nt: TGCGCCAGCAGCTTGTCGTTCCAAGAGACCCAGTACTTC

j_call: TRBJ1-2
v_call: TRBV6-5
clone_size: .
d_call: .
cdr3_aa: CASSGTSEPDGYTF
cdr3_nt: TGTGCCAGCAGTGGGACATCGGAGCCCGATGGCTACACCTTC

j_call: TRBJ1-3
v_call: TRBV9
clone_size: .
d_call: .
cdr3_aa: CASSVDRGNTIYF
cdr3_nt: TGTGCCAGCAGCGTTGACAGGGGAAACACCATATATTTT

j_call: TRBJ2-7
v_call: TRBV29-1
clone_size: .
d_call: TRBD1
cdr3_aa: CSAARDRGSYEQYF
cdr3_nt: TGCAGCGCTGCCCGGGACAGGGGATCCTACGAGCAGTACTTC

j_call: TRBJ2-5
v_call: TRBV5-4
clone_size: .
d_call: .
cdr3_aa: CASSFGGTDETQYF
cdr3_nt: TGTGCCAGCAGCTTTGGGGGGACAGACGAGACCCAGTACTTC

j_call: TRBJ2-7
v_call: TRBV27
clone_size: .
d_call: TRBD1
cdr3_aa: CASSGTGPFEQYF
cdr3_nt: TGTGCCAGCTCCGGGACAGGTCCATTCGAGCAGTACTTC

j_call: TRBJ1-2
v_call: TRBV7-6
clone_size: .
d_call: .
cdr3_aa: CASSQGGNYGYTF
cdr3_nt: TGTGCCAGCAGCCAGGGAGGTAACTATGGCTACACCTTC

j_call: TRBJ1-2
v_call: TRBV28
clone_size: .
d_call: TRBD1
cdr3_aa: CASSSGQARRYTF
cdr3_nt: TGTGCCAGCAGTTCCGGACAGGCTAGGCGCTACACCTTC

j_call: TRBJ1-2
v_call: TRBV6-1
clone_size: .
d_call: .
cdr3_aa: CASSAAENYGYTF
cdr3_nt: TGTGCCAGCAGTGCCGCGGAGAACTATGGCTACACCTTC

j_call: TRBJ2-2
v_call: TRBV5-1
clone_size: .
d_call: .
cdr3_aa: CASSLEMADTGELFF
cdr3_nt: TGCGCCAGCAGCTTGGAGATGGCGGACACCGGGGAGCTGTTTTTT

j_call: TRBJ2-4
v_call: TRBV6-1
clone_size: .
d_call: .
cdr3_aa: CASRGTTRTKNSQYF
cdr3_nt: TGTGCCAGTAGGGGGACAACCAGAACCAAAAACAGTCAGTACTTC

j_call: TRBJ2-1
v_call: TRBV5-1
clone_size: .
d_call: TRBD2
cdr3_aa: CASSFTSGPNEQFF
cdr3_nt: TGCGCCAGCAGCTTCACTAGCGGTCCCAATGAGCAGTTCTTC

j_call: TRBJ1-5
v_call: TRBV27
clone_size: .
d_call: TRBD1
cdr3_aa: CASSFGTGSNQPQHF
cdr3_nt: TGTGCCAGCAGTTTTGGGACAGGGAGCAATCAGCCCCAGCATTTT

j_call: TRBJ2-1
v_call: TRBV7-6
clone_size: few
d_call: .
cdr3_aa: CASSLAPLANSYNEQFF
cdr3_nt: TGTGCCAGCAGCTTAGCGCCACTAGCAAACTCCTACAATGAGCAGTTCTTC

j_call: TRBJ2-2
v_call: TRBV10-3
clone_size: .
d_call: .
cdr3_aa: CAISESSGGHTGELFF
cdr3_nt: TGTGCCATCAGTGAGTCTTCAGGGGGGCACACCGGGGAGCTGTTTTTT

j_call: TRBJ1-1
v_call: TRBV20-1
clone_size: .
d_call: .
cdr3_aa: CSARQGPEAFF
cdr3_nt: TGCAGTGCTAGACAGGGTCCTGAAGCTTTCTTT

j_call: TRBJ2-3
v_call: TRBV10-3
clone_size: .
d_call: .
cdr3_aa: CAISDRVGEGDTQYF
cdr3_nt: TGTGCCATCAGTGATCGCGTGGGAGAGGGAGATACGCAGTATTTT

j_call: TRBJ1-4
v_call: TRBV10-3
clone_size: .
d_call: .
cdr3_aa: CASRAGDEKLFF
cdr3_nt: TGTGCCTCCCGGGCAGGGGACGAAAAACTGTTTTTT